This T cell receptor beta chain comes out of a study of blood T cell repertoires in COVID-19. Across the study: From the United States, Italy and Spain came samples of acute and convalescent COVID-19. PBMCs, B-cell-depleted T cells, or T cells provided the cDNA or gDNA that made up the material.

There are 18 residues in the CDR3. Germline values: CDR1 ENHRY, CDR2 SYGVKD. The ends lost 0 bases at V and 2 bases at J; junction bases unmatched: 11. Authors' analysis steps: It was from reference gene primer amplification that nucleated cell counts were estimated. TCRdb keeps only in-frame clones here, not all; method: immunoSEQ multiplex PCR. That table is the source of V, J and clone size, and D and trimming were worked out from the DNA. Of some 300,000 clones listed, about nine tenths are singletons. The sequence was obtained from a woman aged 25-40 years who had recovered from COVID-19. Specimen: peripheral blood. The chain carries TRBV10-3 and TRBJ2-3; TRBD2 aligns across 7 bases. The CDR3 reads CAISESGTTEYYTDTQYF. DNA for the CDR3: TGTGCCATCAGTGAGTCGGGGACTACCGAATACTACACAGATACGCAGTATTTT.